These T cell receptor beta chains were read from a single sample in a study of early T cells in non-severe SARS-CoV-2 infection. MiXCR was run by TCRdb on the 5' RACE reads, yielding one entry per CDR3 protein. The data show tens of thousands of distinct CDR3 sequences, roughly 5.3% seen once. The sequenced sample was whole blood. The receptors come from an adult who was a healthcare worker with PCR-confirmed SARS-CoV-2 infection or an uninfected control (not recorded which). Both conserved end residues are part of each CDR3. A D gene is named only where the DNA matches it firmly. A clone size is listed for some rows: how often the clone was seen (once, few, many), or a class if it is expanded.

>many|TRBJ1-1|NA|TRBV7-2
CASSLGHNTEAFF
TGTGCCAGCAGCTTAGGACATAACACTGAAGCTTTCTTT
>NA|TRBJ2-7|TRBD2|TRBV12-3/TRBV12-4
CASRTSVAYEQYF
TGTGCCAGTCGGACTAGCGTGGCCTACGAGCAGTACTTC
>many|TRBJ1-5|TRBD1|TRBV5-5
CASSLRQGGNQPQHF
TGTGCCAGCAGCCTCAGACAGGGAGGGAATCAGCCCCAGCATTTT
>many|TRBJ2-7|NA|TRBV5-6
CASSLGFQGSHEQYF
TGTGCCAGCAGCTTGGGGTTCCAGGGGAGCCACGAGCAGTACTTC
>many|TRBJ2-5|TRBD2|TRBV6-5
CASSLELAGQETQYF
TGTGCCAGCAGTCTCGAACTAGCGGGTCAAGAGACCCAGTACTTC
>NA|TRBJ2-2|NA|TRBV2
CASRVPRTATGELFF
TGTGCCAGCAGAGTCCCTCGGACAGCTACCGGGGAGCTGTTTTTT
>few|TRBJ2-6|TRBD1|TRBV27
CASSIRGLGANVLTF
TGTGCCAGCAGTATCAGGGGGCTTGGGGCCAACGTCCTGACTTTC
>many|TRBJ2-7|TRBD2|TRBV10-3
CAIMPGTSGVGEQYF
TGTGCCATCATGCCCGGGACTAGCGGGGTTGGAGAGCAGTACTTC
>few|TRBJ1-2|NA|TRBV5-4
CASSSSGQLYHGYTF
TGTGCCAGCAGCTCCTCCGGACAGCTATACCATGGCTACACCTTC
>NA|TRBJ1-3|TRBD1|TRBV11-2
CASSSLRTGGESGNTIYF
TGTGCCAGCAGCTCACTCCGGACAGGGGGCGAATCTGGAAACACCATATATTTT